This T cell receptor beta chain was captured in a study of T cells in localized non-small cell lung cancer. Broader study findings: Longer overall survival was seen with higher T cell density measured in blood. Because only a single region of the tumor was sequenced, heterogeneity remains possible. Turning up in adjacent lung were a median roughly 59 of the top 100 tumor clones. Tumor showed lower T cell clonality than uninvolved adjacent lung, where it was highest.

The CDR3 consists of 16 residues. V lost 5 bases and J lost 2, with 15 bases in between. Looked up from germline, CDR1 is SGHTA and CDR2 is FQGNSA. Remarks on this clone: What it binds is not known.

The table came from immunoSEQ multiplex PCR; TCRdb's copy has only in-frame clones and leaves some out. The sample shows around 130,000 clones, roughly nine tenths of them seen only once. The sequencing here drew on peripheral blood, taken before any cancer treatment. This clonotype was obtained from a female donor of 60 years or more with stage I lung adenocarcinoma. The V and J genes are TRBV7-2 and TRBJ2-2, with D tentatively TRBD1 or TRBD2 (5 bases each). The CDR3 is CASSTPGTSNTGELFF. DNA of the CDR3: TGTGCCAGCAGCACCCCCGGGACCAGTAACACCGGGGAGCTGTTTTTT.